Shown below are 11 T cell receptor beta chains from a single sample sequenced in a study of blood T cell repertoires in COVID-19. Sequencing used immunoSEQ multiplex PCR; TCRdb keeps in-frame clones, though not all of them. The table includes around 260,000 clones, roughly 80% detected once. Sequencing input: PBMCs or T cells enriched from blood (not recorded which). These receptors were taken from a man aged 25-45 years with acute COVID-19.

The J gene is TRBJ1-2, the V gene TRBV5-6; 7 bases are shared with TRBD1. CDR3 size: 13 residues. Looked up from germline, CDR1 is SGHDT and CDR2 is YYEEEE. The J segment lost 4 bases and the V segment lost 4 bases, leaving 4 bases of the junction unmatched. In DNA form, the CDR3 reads TGTGCCAGCAGCCCACAGGGGCCCTATGGCTACACCTTC. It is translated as CASSPQGPYGYTF. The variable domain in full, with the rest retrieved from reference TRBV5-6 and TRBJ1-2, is DAGVTQSPTHLIKTRGQQVTLRCSPKSGHDTVSWYQQALGQGPQFIFQYYEEEERQRGNFPDRFSGHQFPNYSSELNVNALLLGDSALYLCASSPQGPYGYTFGSGTRLTVV.

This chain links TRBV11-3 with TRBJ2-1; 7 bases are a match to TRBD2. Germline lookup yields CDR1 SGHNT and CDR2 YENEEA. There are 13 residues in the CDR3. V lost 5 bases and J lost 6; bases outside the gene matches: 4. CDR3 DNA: TGTGCCAGCAGCCGCGGGAGTACCAATGAGCAGTTCTTC. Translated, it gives CASSRGSTNEQFF.

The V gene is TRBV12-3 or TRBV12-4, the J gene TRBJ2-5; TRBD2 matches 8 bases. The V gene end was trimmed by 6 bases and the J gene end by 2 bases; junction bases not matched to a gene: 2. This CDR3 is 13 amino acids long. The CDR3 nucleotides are TGTGCCAGCAGCGGACTAGCACAAGAGACCCAGTACTTC. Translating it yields CASSGLAQETQYF.

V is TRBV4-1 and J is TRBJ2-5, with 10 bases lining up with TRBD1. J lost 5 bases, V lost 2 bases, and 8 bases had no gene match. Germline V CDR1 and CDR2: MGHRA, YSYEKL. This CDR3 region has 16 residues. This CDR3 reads CASSQTRDRGDETQYF. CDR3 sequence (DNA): TGCGCCAGCAGCCAAACCCGGGACAGGGGCGATGAGACCCAGTACTTC.

The CDR3 DNA follows: TGTGCCACCAGTGAAACAACACTAGCGGTCTTGTCCCCAGATACGCAGTATTTT. It codes for CATSETTLAVLSPDTQYF. This chain connects TRBV24-1 to TRBJ2-3; 8 nucleotides align to TRBD2. The CDR3 contains 18 residues. From germline, CDR1 is KGHDR and CDR2 SFDVKD. V dropped 4 bases and J dropped 4; count of bases not matched to a gene: 15.

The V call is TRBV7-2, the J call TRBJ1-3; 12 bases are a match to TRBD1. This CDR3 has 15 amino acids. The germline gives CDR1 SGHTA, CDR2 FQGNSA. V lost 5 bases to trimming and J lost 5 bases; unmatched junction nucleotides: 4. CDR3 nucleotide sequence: TGTGCCAGCAGCCGGGACAGGGGGCGGCGAAACACCATATATTTT. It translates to CASSRDRGRRNTIYF.

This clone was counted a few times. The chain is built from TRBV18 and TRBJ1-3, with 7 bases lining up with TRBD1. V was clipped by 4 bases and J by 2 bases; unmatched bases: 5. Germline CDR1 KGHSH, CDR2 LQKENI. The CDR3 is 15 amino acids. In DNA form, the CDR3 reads TGTGCCAGCTCACGGGGGACAGACCCTGGAAACACCATATATTTT. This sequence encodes CASSRGTDPGNTIYF.

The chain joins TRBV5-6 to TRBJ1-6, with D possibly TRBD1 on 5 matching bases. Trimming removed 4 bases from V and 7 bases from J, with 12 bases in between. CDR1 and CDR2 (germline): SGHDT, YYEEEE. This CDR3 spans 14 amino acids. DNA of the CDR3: TGTGCCAGCAGCCCCGGGGGGTTCAATTCACCCCTCCACTTT. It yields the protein CASSPGGFNSPLHF.

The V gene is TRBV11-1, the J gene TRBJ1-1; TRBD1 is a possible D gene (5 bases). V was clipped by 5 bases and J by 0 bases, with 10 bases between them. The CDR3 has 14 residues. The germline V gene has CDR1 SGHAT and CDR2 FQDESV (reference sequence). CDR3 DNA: TGTGCCAGCAGCACCAGGGTCTTGAACACTGAAGCTTTCTTT. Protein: CASSTRVLNTEAFF. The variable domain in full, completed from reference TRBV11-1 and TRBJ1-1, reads EAEVAQSPRYKITEKSQAVAFWCDPISGHATLYWYRQILGQGPELLVQFQDESVVDDSQLPKDRFSAERLKGVDSTLKIQPAELGDSAMYLCASSTRVLNTEAFFGQGTRLTVV.

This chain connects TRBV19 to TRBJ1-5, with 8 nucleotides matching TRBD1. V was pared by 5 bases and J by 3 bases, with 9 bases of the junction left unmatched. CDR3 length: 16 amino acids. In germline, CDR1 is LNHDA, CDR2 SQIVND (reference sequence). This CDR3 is CASSPLGQVYNQPQHF. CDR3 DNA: TGTGCCAGTAGTCCCTTGGGACAGGTTTACAATCAGCCCCAGCATTTT.

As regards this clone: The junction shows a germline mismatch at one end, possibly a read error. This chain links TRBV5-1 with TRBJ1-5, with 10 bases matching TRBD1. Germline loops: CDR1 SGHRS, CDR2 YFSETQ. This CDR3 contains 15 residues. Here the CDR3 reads CASRTGTGEAQPQHF. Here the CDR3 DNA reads TGTGCCAGCAGAACCGGGACAGGGGAGGCTCAGCCCCAGCATTTT. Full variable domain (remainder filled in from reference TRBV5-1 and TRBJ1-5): KAGVTQTPRYLIKTRGQQVTLSCSPISGHRSVSWYQQTPGQGLQFLFEYFSETQRNKGNFPGRFSGRQFSNSRSEMNVSTLELGDSALYLCASRTGTGEAQPQHFGDGTRLSIL.